This T cell receptor beta chain was recovered during a study of blood T cell repertoires in COVID-19. Study background: The United States, Italy and Spain supplied acute and convalescent COVID-19 samples.

V shed 7 bases and J 0 bases; nucleotides not matched to a gene: 9. CDR1 is LNHDA and CDR2 is SQIVND in the germline V gene (reference sequence). This CDR3 region has 16 residues. A single count supports this clone. Original handling: It was from reference gene primer amplification that nucleated cell counts were estimated. Measured with immunoSEQ multiplex PCR; TCRdb has only the in-frame clones, and not every one. V and J calls and clone size are those listed in that table; D and trimming were worked out from the DNA. The table lists around 300,000 clones, 75% to 90% of them singletons. V usage is TRBV19 and J usage is TRBJ2-7, with 10 bases identical to TRBD1. Specimen: peripheral blood. This clonotype was obtained from a woman aged 25 to 45 with active or convalescent COVID-19. The chain's CDR3 is CASTSRGQGSSYEQYF. CDR3 coding DNA: TGTGCCAGTACCTCGAGGGGACAGGGGAGCTCCTACGAGCAGTACTTC.